This T cell receptor beta chain was obtained from a study of blood T cell repertoires in COVID-19. The V gene end was trimmed by 4 bases and the J gene end by 3 bases; junction bases not matched to a gene: 5. The CDR3 totals 16 residues. Germline CDR1 SGHRS, CDR2 YFSETQ. The repertoire was sequenced with immunoSEQ multiplex PCR; TCRdb's copy has only in-frame clones and lacks some. Altogether about 350,000 clones are present, approximately 86% being singletons, with the ten largest covering under 8.5%. The receptor's source is a woman aged 55-75 years with COVID-19, enrolled during active disease. The source material was peripheral blood. The chain uses TRBV5-1 and TRBJ2-5, with TRBD2 identical over 14 bases. The CDR3 nucleotides are TGCGCCAGCAGCATAGGACTAGCGGGGGGCAAAGAGACCCAGTACTTC. This sequence encodes CASSIGLAGGKETQYF.